These 24 T cell receptor beta chains originate from one sample sequenced in a study of T cells in Graves' hyperthyroidism and ophthalmopathy. Amplified TCR beta CDR3 regions came from RNA transcripts. The HTBI set primed first-round TCR CDR3 RT-PCR. TCRdb independently ran MiXCR on the multiplex PCR reads; one entry per CDR3 protein. The table has over 200,000 distinct CDR3 sequences, roughly 14% seen once. The sample taken for sequencing was blood. The receptors here all came from a woman between 40 and 50 years old with Graves' hyperthyroidism that later progressed to Graves' ophthalmopathy.

This clonotype appeared many times. The V and J genes are TRBV30 and TRBJ1-5; weak D call: TRBD1 (6 bases). Trimming removed 7 bases from V and 7 bases from J, with 14 bases in between. The CDR3 totals 12 residues. Germline-derived CDR1 and CDR2 are GTSNPN and SVGIG (reference sequence). CDR3 nucleotide sequence: TGTGCCTTCGGACAGCCGGACCAGCCCCAGCATTTT. Translation gives CAFGQPDQPQHF.

This clonotype was detected once. The genes are TRBV24-1 and TRBJ2-5; TRBD1 matches at 9 bases. The CDR3 loop spans 14 amino acids. The germline CDR1 and CDR2 sequences are KGHDR and SFDVKD. The V and J ends lost 4 bases and 5 bases, in that order; junction bases with no gene match: 4. The CDR3 nucleotides are TGTGCCACCAGTGAGACAGGGGGGTGGGAGACCCAGTACTTC. Its translation is CATSETGGWETQYF.

The sample holds many counts of this clonotype. V usage is TRBV5-8 and J usage is TRBJ2-2, with a weak D call TRBD2 (5 bases). Trimming removed 1 base from V and 8 bases from J, with 12 bases in between. The CDR3 runs 14 residues. Per germline, CDR1 SGHTS and CDR2 YDEGEE. The CDR3 here is CASSLLTAGGELFF. The CDR3 nucleotides read TGTGCCAGCAGCTTGTTGACGGCGGGTGGGGAGCTGTTTTTT.

This clonotype has ten or more counts. The chain joins TRBV5-6 to TRBJ2-7; the D is unclear. Per the germline V gene, CDR1 is SGHDT and CDR2 is YYEEEE. The ends were cut back, 0 bases at V and 6 bases at J, with 13 bases in the middle. The CDR3 extends over 14 amino acids. CDR3 amino acids: CASSLVARPFEQYF. For the CDR3, the DNA is TGTGCCAGCAGCTTGGTAGCTAGACCCTTCGAGCAGTACTTC.

The chain employs TRBV6-2 or TRBV6-3 and TRBJ2-1, with 11 positions matching TRBD2. Trimming cost V 4 bases and J 2 bases; bases outside gene matches: 4. CDR1 is MNHEY and CDR2 is SVGEGT in the germline V gene. The CDR3 extends over 16 amino acids. CDR3 amino acids: CASSWGLAETYNEQFF. DNA for the CDR3: TGTGCCAGCAGTTGGGGACTAGCGGAGACCTACAATGAGCAGTTCTTC.

This clonotype was picked up many times. J is TRBJ2-3 and V is TRBV12-3 or TRBV12-4; 10 nucleotides line up with TRBD1. Trimming at V came to 6 bases and at J to 2 bases, leaving 8 bases not matched to a gene. CDR3 size: 16 residues. The CDR3 here is CASSYWDRGVTDTQYF. CDR3 nucleotides: TGTGCCAGCAGCTATTGGGACAGGGGTGTCACAGATACGCAGTATTTT.

The V call is TRBV7-2, the J call TRBJ1-3; TRBD1 is a possible D gene (6 bases). Per the germline V gene, CDR1 is SGHTA and CDR2 is FQGNSA. The CDR3 is 16 residues long. The ends were cut back, 5 bases at V and 2 bases at J, with 16 bases in the middle. The DNA of the CDR3 is TGTGCCAGCAGCCCAGGGGAAGGGAATCCTGGAAACACCATATATTTT. Translating it yields CASSPGEGNPGNTIYF.

This clonotype was recorded at least ten times. This chain connects TRBV12-3 or TRBV12-4 to TRBJ1-4; D gene uncertain. Trimming pared 6 bases from V and 8 bases from J, leaving 16 bases between. The CDR3 totals 14 residues. The CDR3 sequence: CASRSTRGREKLFF. CDR3 sequence (DNA): TGTGCCAGCAGGTCCACCCGGGGAAGGGAAAAACTGTTTTTT.

Note on this clonotype: Mismatch with germline at one junction end may stem from a read error. The chain employs TRBV5-5 and TRBJ2-1, with TRBD2 as a possible D gene (5 bases). CDR3 size: 16 residues. From germline, CDR1 is SGHKS and CDR2 YYEKEE (reference sequence). CDR3 amino acids: CASSMLPGGSYNEQFF. The CDR3 DNA follows: TGCGCCAGCAGCATGCTACCAGGAGGCTCCTACAATGAGCAGTTCTTC.

At least ten counts were recorded for this clonotype. The CDR3 region is CASSLAGRRYEQYF. CDR3 bases: TGTGCCAGCAGTTTAGCCGGGAGGCGGTACGAGCAGTACTTC. The chain has TRBV27 and TRBJ2-7, with 7 nucleotides matching TRBD2. Germline lookup yields CDR1 MNHEY and CDR2 SMNVEV (reference sequence). Losses at the gene ends were 2 bases for V and 4 bases for J; bases not matched to a gene: 5. There are 14 residues in the CDR3.

This clonotype was found many times. The chain is built from TRBV19 and TRBJ2-1, with a possible D match to TRBD2 (5 bases). This CDR3 is built from 17 residues. The V and J ends lost 3 bases and 1 base respectively, with 16 bases between them. Germline V gene data show CDR1 as LNHDA and CDR2 as SQIVND (reference sequence). Written as DNA, the CDR3 is TGTGCCAGTAGTATGGGCTATGCGGGTAGGTCCTACAATGAGCAGTTCTTC. It yields the protein CASSMGYAGRSYNEQFF.

This clonotype was detected ten times or more. The chain recombines TRBV12-3 or TRBV12-4 with TRBJ2-1; D ambiguous. The CDR3 has 13 amino acids. With 1 base removed from V and 6 bases from J, the gap between germline ends came to 7 bases. CDR3 coding DNA: TGTGCCAGCAGTTTAGTGAGATCCAATGAGCAGTTCTTC. Its translation is CASSLVRSNEQFF.

This clonotype was detected a few times. The CDR3 coding sequence is TGCAGCGCCTCGAGTGGAGGGGGCCCATACAATGAGCAGTTCTTC. This sequence encodes CSASSGGGPYNEQFF. The chain is built from TRBV20-1 and TRBJ2-1, with D possibly being TRBD1 (7 bases). The CDR3 runs 15 residues. Per the germline V gene, CDR1 is DFQATT and CDR2 is SNEGSKA (reference sequence).

With regard to this clonotype: This may arise from a read error, as a much more abundant clone is one base away. The V and J genes are TRBV20-1 and TRBJ1-1; D remains ambiguous. Germline values: CDR1 DFQATT, CDR2 SNEGSKA (reference sequence). The CDR3 totals 15 residues. The CDR3 sequence is CSARGLAQRNTGAFF. The CDR3, as DNA: TGCAGTGCTAGAGGCCTGGCCCAGAGGAACACTGGAGCTTTCTTT.

This chain uses TRBV5-1 with TRBJ1-1; D is perhaps TRBD1 (5 bases). Germline V gene data show CDR1 as SGHRS and CDR2 as YFSETQ. The CDR3 covers 15 residues. Trimming removed 0 bases at V and 5 bases at J, with 14 bases between. In DNA, the CDR3 is TGCGCCAGCAGCTTGGGGGGGGGGGTGAGTACTGAAGCTTTCTTT. This gives the protein CASSLGGGVSTEAFF.

This clonotype was detected ten times or more. This chain uses TRBV7-8 with TRBJ2-7, with 8 positions matching TRBD2. V shed 9 bases and J 2 bases; nucleotides not matched to a gene: 9. The CDR3 covers 14 residues. Germline V CDR1 and CDR2: SGHVS, FQNEAQ. CDR3 nucleotide sequence: TGTGCCAGTATGGCCCGAGCGGGGGCCTACGAGCAGTACTTC. Translated: CASMARAGAYEQYF.

The chain couples TRBV28 to TRBJ2-3, with 8 bases lining up with TRBD2. The CDR3 contains 16 residues. Per germline, CDR1 MDHEN and CDR2 SYDVKM. Unmatched junction bases numbered 6, after V lost 1 base and J lost 3 bases. The chain's CDR3 is CASSLSPGGPTDTQYF. CDR3 nucleotide sequence: TGTGCCAGCAGTTTATCTCCGGGAGGGCCAACAGATACGCAGTATTTT.

This clonotype was counted a few times. CDR3 sequence reads: CASSLTRLAGTDTQYF. The CDR3 bases are TGTGCCAGCAGCTTAACGCGCCTAGCGGGCACAGATACGCAGTATTTT. The chain employs TRBV7-6 and TRBJ2-3; 7 bases agree with TRBD2. The CDR3 extends over 16 amino acids. The V and J ends lost 2 bases and 1 base, in that order; junction bases with no gene match: 6. Per germline, CDR1 SGHVS and CDR2 FNYEAQ.

This clonotype was counted many times. This chain uses TRBV12-3 or TRBV12-4 with TRBJ2-1, with TRBD2 identical over 9 bases. V dropped 1 base and J dropped 6; count of bases not matched to a gene: 1. The CDR3 is 14 amino acids. The CDR3 bases are TGTGCCAGCAGTTTAGGAGCGGGAGGCAATGAGCAGTTCTTC. This codes for CASSLGAGGNEQFF.

This clonotype was observed many times. The chain links TRBV6-1 to TRBJ2-2; no clear D gene. The CDR3 is 11 amino acids. Germline-derived CDR1 and CDR2 are MNHNS and SASEGT. V was shortened by 5 bases and J by 9 bases, with 7 bases between the two germline ends. DNA of the CDR3: TGTGCCAGCAGTCAAGGCTGGGAGCTGTTTTTT. It yields the protein CASSQGWELFF.

This clonotype occurred many times. The rearrangement links TRBV28 to TRBJ1-1; 7 bases map to TRBD1. CDR3 length: 16 amino acids. Germline V gives CDR1 MDHEN, CDR2 SYDVKM. J lost 0 bases, V lost 3 bases, and 7 bases had no gene match. The DNA for the CDR3 is TGTGCCAGCAGTTTCAGTTTGGACAGGATGAACACTGAAGCTTTCTTT. This sequence encodes CASSFSLDRMNTEAFF. The full variable domain, rest sourced from reference TRBV28 and TRBJ1-1, is DVKVTQSSRYLVKRTGEKVFLECVQDMDHENMFWYRQDPGLGLRLIYFSYDVKMKEKGDIPEGYSVSREKKERFSLILESASTNQTSMYLCASSFSLDRMNTEAFFGQGTRLTVV.

This clonotype has a count of ten or more. The chain uses TRBV30 and TRBJ2-3; D is undetermined. Germline assignment: CDR1 GTSNPN and CDR2 SVGIG (reference sequence). The V end lost 2 bases, the J end lost 5 bases, and 5 bases lay between the germline ends. The CDR3 runs to 11 residues. The CDR3 DNA reads as TGTGCCTGGAGTATTGGAGATACGCAGTATTTT. Amino acid sequence: CAWSIGDTQYF.

J is TRBJ2-7 and V is TRBV6-5, with 10 bases matching TRBD2. Unmatched junction bases numbered 18, after V lost 0 bases and J lost 4 bases. This CDR3 is built from 20 residues. Germline V gene lookup returns CDR1 MNHEY and CDR2 SVGAGI. The chain's CDR3 is CASSYSRSASGRSVWYEQYF. Written as DNA, the CDR3 is TGTGCCAGCAGTTACTCGAGATCGGCTAGCGGGAGATCTGTGTGGTACGAGCAGTACTTC.

This clonotype was seen repeatedly, ten times or more. The V gene is TRBV7-8, the J gene TRBJ2-7; D is ambiguous. CDR1 SGHVS and CDR2 FQNEAQ come from the germline V gene. V was cut by 5 bases and J by 3 bases, with 11 bases left in between. The CDR3 has 13 amino acids. CDR3 region: CASSPRLSYEQYF. The CDR3 DNA is TGTGCCAGCAGCCCCCGTCTTAGCTACGAGCAGTACTTC.